The next 32 T cell receptor beta chains were all read from a single sample in a study of blood T cell repertoires in COVID-19. Data came from immunoSEQ multiplex PCR; TCRdb stores just in-frame clones and leaves some out. The sample holds around 200,000 clones, around 75% seen once. Sample: peripheral blood. These receptors all stem from a middle-aged woman with COVID-19, enrolled during active disease.

This clone has only one observation. Relative to the germline gene, one junction end is altered; a read error may explain this. The chain employs TRBV6-6 and TRBJ1-4; TRBD1 matches 7 bases. CDR3 length: 12 residues. Germline-derived CDR1 and CDR2 are MNHNY and SVGAGI (reference sequence). CDR3 sequence reads: CASSYLKTGWIF. CDR3 nucleotide sequence: TGTGCCAGCAGTTACCTGAAGACAGGGTGGATTTTT.

The chain couples TRBV30 to TRBJ2-7; D is possibly TRBD2 (6 bases). This CDR3 region has 14 residues. CDR1 and CDR2 (germline): GTSNPN, SVGIG (reference sequence). V dropped 5 bases and J dropped 1 base, with 15 bases sitting between them. The CDR3 is CAWGPGAGSYEQYF. CDR3 in DNA: TGTGCCTGGGGCCCTGGGGCGGGGTCCTACGAGCAGTACTTC. Full variable domain (outside the CDR3, taken from reference TRBV30 and TRBJ2-7): SQTIHQWPATLVQPVGSPLSLECTVEGTSNPNLYWYRQAAGRGLQLLFYSVGIGQISSEVPQNLSASRPQDRQFILSSKKLLLSDSGFYLCAWGPGAGSYEQYFGPGTRLTVT.

The gene calls are TRBV25-1 and TRBJ1-2; D uncertain. There are 12 residues in the CDR3. Trimming stripped 3 bases from V and 4 bases from J, with 6 bases between. In germline, CDR1 is MGHDK, CDR2 SYGVNS. This CDR3 reads CASSEAFYGYTF. The CDR3, as DNA: TGTGCCAGCAGTGAGGCTTTCTATGGCTACACCTTC.

This clone was seen only once. This chain connects TRBV7-2 to TRBJ1-1; 9 bases fit TRBD1. Trimming cost V 3 bases and J 2 bases; bases outside gene matches: 1. The CDR3 sequence is 14 residues long. From germline, CDR1 is SGHTA and CDR2 FQGNSA. The CDR3 coding sequence is TGTGCCAGCAGCTTGACAGGGGGAAACACTGAAGCTTTCTTT. Amino acids: CASSLTGGNTEAFF.

The rearrangement uses TRBV6-5 and TRBJ1-1; D remains ambiguous. V was shortened by 4 bases and J by 6 bases, with 12 bases between the two germline ends. This CDR3 spans 13 amino acids. The germline CDR1 and CDR2 sequences are MNHEY and SVGAGI. CDR3 in amino acids: CASSSPRLAEAFF. The CDR3 region has the DNA TGTGCCAGCAGTTCACCCAGACTGGCTGAAGCTTTCTTT.

This chain links TRBV7-2 with TRBJ2-1, with 7 positions matching TRBD1. CDR3 length: 15 amino acids. V gave up 4 bases and J gave up 5 bases; unmatched junction bases: 8. CDR1 is SGHTA and CDR2 is FQGNSA in the germline V gene. CDR3 sequence (DNA): TGTGCCAGCAGCTCCGGATGGGACAGACACAATGAGCAGTTCTTC. Its translation is CASSSGWDRHNEQFF.

This clone occurred a few times. The genes are TRBV5-6 and TRBJ1-1; D gene uncertain. V dropped 4 bases and J dropped 0 bases, with 10 bases sitting between them. Per the germline V gene, CDR1 is SGHDT and CDR2 is YYEEEE. The CDR3 covers 14 residues. In DNA form, the CDR3 reads TGTGCCAGCAGCCCCCGCCCGGTGAACACTGAAGCTTTCTTT. Protein sequence: CASSPRPVNTEAFF.

V and J are TRBV5-1 and TRBJ1-1, with a possible D match to TRBD1 (6 bases). The CDR3 loop spans 13 amino acids. Germline-derived CDR1 and CDR2 are SGHRS and YFSETQ. V lost 2 bases and J 5 bases, leaving 10 bases between the germline ends. Written as DNA, the CDR3 is TGCGCCAGCAGCTTCCGACAGGATACTGAAGCTTTCTTT. Translated: CASSFRQDTEAFF.

This sequence joins TRBV12-3 or TRBV12-4 and TRBJ1-2, with 7 bases identical to TRBD1. Unmatched junction bases numbered 7, after V lost 5 bases and J lost 7 bases. The CDR3 is 13 residues long. CDR3 sequence reads: CASSLQGVRGYTF. The CDR3 DNA sequence: TGTGCCAGCAGTCTTCAGGGGGTGCGTGGCTACACCTTC.

V gene TRBV2 combines with J gene TRBJ1-5; D is unresolved. V dropped 7 bases and J dropped 0 bases, with 7 bases sitting between them. Germline V gene lookup returns CDR1 SNHLY and CDR2 FYNNEI. This CDR3 contains 13 residues. The CDR3 loop is CASKADSNQPQHF. The CDR3 nucleotides are TGTGCCAGCAAAGCGGATAGCAATCAGCCCCAGCATTTT.

This chain joins TRBV6-5 and TRBJ2-7; a possible D gene is TRBD2 (7 bases). The V gene lost 4 bases and the J gene lost 4 bases, with 14 bases spanning the gap. CDR1 and CDR2 (germline): MNHEY, SVGAGI. CDR3 length: 14 residues. CDR3 coding DNA: TGTGCCAGCAGTTTGTCCAGGGGAGGGTACGAGCAGTACTTC. Its translation: CASSLSRGGYEQYF.

V gene TRBV6-2 or TRBV6-3 combines with J gene TRBJ2-3; 10 nucleotides match TRBD1. In germline, CDR1 is MNHEY, CDR2 SVGEGT. V lost 5 bases and J lost 0; bases outside the gene matches: 2. The CDR3 consists of 15 residues. The CDR3 coding sequence is TGTGCCAGCAGTGGGGGACAGGGGAGCACAGATACGCAGTATTTT. Translating gives CASSGGQGSTDTQYF.

Written as DNA, the CDR3 is TGTGCCAGCAGCGCATTCACAGGGGGCCAAGAGACCCAGTACTTC. Residues: CASSAFTGGQETQYF. The chain couples TRBV7-9 to TRBJ2-5; 8 nucleotides match TRBD1. The CDR3 is made up of 15 amino acids. V dropped 5 bases and J dropped 1; count of bases not matched to a gene: 6. Germline CDR1 is SEHNR and CDR2 is FQNEAQ (reference sequence).

The genes are TRBV10-3 and TRBJ1-1; 9 bases are shared with TRBD1. The CDR3 has 13 amino acids. V lost 10 bases to trimming and J lost 5 bases; unmatched junction nucleotides: 8. Per germline, CDR1 ENHRY and CDR2 SYGVKD. CDR3 coding DNA: TGTGCCAGCGGAGACAGGGGGGGGACTGAAGCTTTCTTT. This translates into CASGDRGGTEAFF.

The V and J genes are TRBV27 and TRBJ2-7; possible D gene TRBD2, 6 bases. With 6 bases removed from V and 6 bases from J, the gap between germline ends came to 21 bases. Germline CDR1 MNHEY, CDR2 SMNVEV (reference sequence). This CDR3 has 15 amino acids. CDR3 sequence: CASRYRGALRGEQYF. In DNA form, the CDR3 reads TGTGCCAGCAGATATCGCGGGGCCCTACGGGGCGAGCAGTACTTC.

The chain combines TRBV27 with TRBJ2-7; 12 bases fit TRBD2. V lost 2 bases to trimming and J lost 13 bases; unmatched junction nucleotides: 9. Germline loops: CDR1 MNHEY, CDR2 SMNVEV (reference sequence). This CDR3 region has 14 residues. In DNA form, the CDR3 reads TGTGCCAGCAGTTTAGCGGGACTAGCGGGCGGTAGTTACTTC. Translated, it gives CASSLAGLAGGSYF.

V gene TRBV10-1 combines with J gene TRBJ2-7; 7 positions match TRBD2. The CDR3 is made up of 15 amino acids. V was clipped by 3 bases and J by 6 bases; unmatched bases: 11. In germline, CDR1 is WNHNN, CDR2 SYGVQD (reference sequence). The CDR3: CASSEQSGKASEQYF. CDR3 DNA: TGCGCCAGCAGTGAACAAAGCGGGAAGGCTAGCGAGCAGTACTTC.

The chain uses TRBV30 and TRBJ2-4; TRBD1 aligns across 9 bases. J lost 6 bases, V lost 2 bases, and 8 bases had no gene match. This CDR3 region has 15 residues. CDR1 and CDR2 from the germline V gene are GTSNPN and SVGIG (reference sequence). CDR3 sequence: CAWSRDRDNGNIQYF. The CDR3 DNA reads TGTGCCTGGAGTCGGGACAGGGACAATGGAAACATTCAGTACTTC.

This clone was seen a single time. This chain uses TRBV9 with TRBJ2-1; TRBD2 agrees at 11 bases. V trimming: 3 bases; J trimming: 5 bases; junction bases outside the gene matches: 7. The CDR3 is 16 residues long. From germline, CDR1 is SGDLS and CDR2 YYNGEE. Written as DNA, the CDR3 is TGTGCCAGCAGCGCAGAGGGTAGCGGGGGGGACAATGAGCAGTTCTTC. It encodes CASSAEGSGGDNEQFF.

This clone has a handful of counts. This same CDR3 is encoded by further DNA sequences in the sample. The rearrangement links TRBV18 to TRBJ2-5; 8 bases match TRBD2. V gave up 3 bases and J gave up 4 bases; unmatched junction bases: 4. The CDR3 extends over 14 amino acids. Germline CDR1 reads KGHSH; CDR2 reads LQKENI. CDR3 region: CASSPGLAGETQYF. CDR3 DNA: TGTGCCAGCTCACCTGGGCTAGCGGGAGAGACCCAGTACTTC.

This chain joins TRBV2 and TRBJ2-3; TRBD2 is a possible D gene (5 bases). CDR1 SNHLY and CDR2 FYNNEI come from the germline V gene. Deletions cut 6 bases from V and 3 bases from J, with 13 bases between. The CDR3 is made up of 14 amino acids. CDR3 sequence (DNA): TGTGCCAGCAGCCTCGCGGGTTTTACAGATACGCAGTATTTT. Encoded protein: CASSLAGFTDTQYF.

The gene calls are TRBV6-2 or TRBV6-3 and TRBJ2-7; 8 nucleotides agree with TRBD1. V was pared by 1 base and J by 6 bases, with 11 bases of the junction left unmatched. The CDR3 is 16 residues long. Germline assignment: CDR1 MNHEY and CDR2 SVGEGT. The CDR3 coding sequence is TGTGCCAGCAGTTACTATAACGGACAGGGAAAATCCGAGCAGTACTTC. This translates into CASSYYNGQGKSEQYF.

This chain joins TRBV19 and TRBJ1-2; 7 bases are a match to TRBD1. Germline assignment: CDR1 LNHDA and CDR2 SQIVND (reference sequence). V lost 4 bases and J lost 4; bases outside the gene matches: 18. CDR3 length: 18 residues. CDR3 region: CASSTGLITGASGYGYTF. CDR3 nucleotides: TGTGCCAGTAGTACGGGATTAATTACAGGGGCTTCCGGCTATGGCTACACCTTC.

This clone has just a few counts. CDR3 sequence (DNA): TGTGCCAGTAGTATAGGACAGCAAGATGGCTACACCTTC. Residues: CASSIGQQDGYTF. This chain connects TRBV19 to TRBJ1-2, with D possibly TRBD1 on 5 matching bases. The CDR3 runs 13 residues. The V end was cut by 1 base, the J end by 6 bases, with 9 bases between. Germline V gene lookup returns CDR1 LNHDA and CDR2 SQIVND (reference sequence).

The chain links TRBV2 to TRBJ2-4, with D perhaps TRBD1 (6 bases). Trimming pared 9 bases from V and 1 base from J, leaving 10 bases between. The length of the CDR3 is 13 residues. The V gene's germline CDR1 is SNHLY and CDR2 FYNNEI. The CDR3 spells CASNREAKNIQYF. As DNA, the CDR3 is TGTGCCAGTAACAGGGAGGCCAAAAACATTCAGTACTTC. The entire variable domain, with the rest obtained from reference TRBV2 and TRBJ2-4, is as follows: EPEVTQTPSHQVTQMGQEVILRCVPISNHLYFYWYRQILGQKVEFLVSFYNNEISEKSEIFDDQFSVERPDGSNFTLKIRSTKLEDSAMYFCASNREAKNIQYFGAGTRLSVL.

V and J are TRBV4-2 and TRBJ2-3; D is ambiguous. Trimming shortened V by 4 bases and J by 2 bases, and 13 bases separated the two germline ends. Germline lookup yields CDR1 LGHNA and CDR2 YNFKEQ. The CDR3 covers 15 residues. CDR3 coding DNA: TGTGCCAGCAGCCGCGAGGCTCCCTTCACAGATACGCAGTATTTT. Amino acids: CASSREAPFTDTQYF.

The CDR3 DNA follows: TGTGCCATCAGTGCTCCTGGAAACACCATATATTTT. Amino acids: CAISAPGNTIYF. This sequence joins TRBV10-3 and TRBJ1-3; D remains ambiguous. Germline assignment: CDR1 ENHRY and CDR2 SYGVKD. The CDR3 is 12 residues long. The V gene lost 4 bases and the J gene lost 2 bases, with 3 bases spanning the gap.

V and J are TRBV19 and TRBJ1-4; 8 positions agree with TRBD1. Germline CDR1 LNHDA, CDR2 SQIVND (reference sequence). Losses at the gene ends were 0 bases for V and 11 bases for J; bases not matched to a gene: 14. This CDR3 comprises 17 residues. The CDR3 reads CASSIDLAGTGFVKLFF. CDR3 sequence (DNA): TGTGCCAGTAGTATAGATCTAGCCGGGACAGGTTTTGTGAAACTGTTTTTT.

The chain carries TRBV4-2 and TRBJ1-2; 7 nucleotides line up with TRBD1. The CDR3 is 17 residues long. Germline assignment: CDR1 LGHNA and CDR2 YNFKEQ. V gave up 2 bases and J gave up 0 bases; unmatched junction bases: 9. CDR3 sequence (DNA): TGTGCCAGCAGCCAAACCAGGGGGACTCGGGCTAACTATGGCTACACCTTC. Translating gives CASSQTRGTRANYGYTF.

This chain links TRBV3-1 (or the pseudogene TRBV3-2) with TRBJ2-2; maybe TRBD2 (6 bases). The CDR3 consists of 14 residues. V was pared by 5 bases and J by 6 bases, with 13 bases between. The germline V gene encodes CDR1 LGHDT and CDR2 YNNKEL (reference sequence). The CDR3 DNA sequence: TGTGCCAGCAGCAAAGGGGAGGTCGCCGGGGAGCTGTTTTTT. Amino acid sequence: CASSKGEVAGELFF.

The V gene is TRBV19, the J gene TRBJ2-5; unclear D gene. CDR3 length: 14 residues. Trimming shortened V by 6 bases and J by 2 bases, and 13 bases separated the two germline ends. CDR1 is LNHDA and CDR2 is SQIVND in the germline V gene (reference sequence). The DNA of the CDR3 is TGTGCCAGTAGCCCCGGTTGGTTACAAGAGACCCAGTACTTC. Translating it yields CASSPGWLQETQYF.

The chain couples TRBV18 to TRBJ1-4, with 10 positions matching TRBD1. Germline V gene lookup returns CDR1 KGHSH and CDR2 LQKENI. This CDR3 region has 15 residues. V was clipped by 4 bases and J by 8 bases; unmatched bases: 7. This chain's CDR3 is CASSLRQGAEEKLFF. Written as DNA, the CDR3 is TGTGCCAGCTCACTAAGACAGGGGGCGGAAGAAAAACTGTTTTTT.